What follows are 15 T cell receptor beta chains derived from one specimen sequenced in a study of CD8 T cells in ankylosing spondylitis. TCRdb re-analysed the 5' RACE reads in MiXCR, keeping a single row per CDR3 protein. The data show fewer than 35,000 distinct CDR3 sequences, more than 25% seen once. The material sequenced was synovial fluid, either unsorted or a sorted T cell fraction (not recorded which). These receptor sequences come from a male donor with ankylosing spondylitis.

Many counts were recorded for this clonotype. The chain is built from TRBV15 and TRBJ1-5, with D possibly matching TRBD1 (5 bases). The CDR3 has 15 residues. The V gene lost 0 bases and the J gene lost 7 bases, with 13 bases spanning the gap. Per the germline V gene, CDR1 is LNHNV and CDR2 is YYDKDF (reference sequence). DNA of the CDR3: TGTGCCACCAGCAGAGATGGAGGGGTGTGGCAGCCCCAGCATTTT. Amino acids: CATSRDGGVWQPQHF.

This chain connects TRBV7-9 to TRBJ1-1; D remains ambiguous. The V and J ends lost 1 base and 4 bases respectively, with 4 bases between them. From germline, CDR1 is SEHNR and CDR2 FQNEAQ (reference sequence). This CDR3 has 12 amino acids. The CDR3 region is CASSLDVTEAFF. The CDR3 DNA sequence: TGTGCCAGCAGCTTAGATGTCACTGAAGCTTTCTTT.

The chain is built from TRBV14 and TRBJ2-6; TRBD2 matches 12 bases. The germline V gene has CDR1 SGHDN and CDR2 FVKESK. J was trimmed by 2 bases and V by 5 bases; bases with no gene match: 7. The length of the CDR3 is 18 residues. In nucleotides, the CDR3 is TGTGCCAGCAGCGGAGGACTAGCGGGGATGGCTGGGGCCAACGTCCTGACTTTC. Amino acids: CASSGGLAGMAGANVLTF.

V is TRBV7-8 and J is TRBJ2-1; 10 bases are a match to TRBD1. From germline, CDR1 is SGHVS and CDR2 FQNEAQ. The CDR3 consists of 14 residues. Trimming took 4 bases from V and 13 from J; bases not matched to a gene: 10. The CDR3 DNA sequence: TGTGCCAGCAGCTCTAGCGTTGGGACAGGGGACCAGTTCTTC. Translation: CASSSSVGTGDQFF.

The J gene is TRBJ2-7, the V gene TRBV11-2; 10 positions agree with TRBD2. The CDR3 is 14 amino acids. Germline trimming cut 1 base from V and 10 bases from J; bases unmatched to any gene: 7. Germline V gene lookup returns CDR1 SGHAT and CDR2 FQNNGV. This CDR3 reads CASSLVGLAGDQYV. The CDR3 DNA is TGTGCCAGCAGCTTAGTTGGCCTAGCGGGAGACCAGTACGTC.

The sample holds a few counts of this clonotype. The chain joins TRBV4-1 to TRBJ2-2; the D gene is possibly TRBD1 (6 bases). This CDR3 is 16 amino acids long. Trimming removed 1 base at V and 7 bases at J, with 16 bases between. Germline V lookup: CDR1 MGHRA, CDR2 YSYEKL. Here the CDR3 reads CASSQGMMGAVGELFF. The CDR3, as DNA: TGCGCCAGCAGCCAAGGAATGATGGGGGCGGTCGGGGAGCTGTTTTTT.

This clonotype was seen repeatedly, ten times or more. The chain has TRBV2 and TRBJ2-5; no definite D call. The V end was cut by 8 bases, the J end by 4 bases, with 14 bases between. Germline CDR1 reads SNHLY; CDR2 reads FYNNEI. The CDR3 covers 13 residues. CDR3 sequence (DNA): TGTGCCAGCGGGGTCCCAAAGACAGAGACCCAGTACTTC. Its translation is CASGVPKTETQYF.

The V call is TRBV11-1, the J call TRBJ2-2, with 9 bases lining up with TRBD1. V shed 5 bases and J 7 bases; nucleotides not matched to a gene: 20. Germline V lookup: CDR1 SGHAT, CDR2 FQDESV (reference sequence). The CDR3 covers 19 residues. The CDR3 DNA reads TGTGCCAGCAGCGGTCCGGGACAGGGAGGTTCCTCCACAATCGGGGAGCTGTTTTTT. Translated, it gives CASSGPGQGGSSTIGELFF.

This chain links TRBV11-2 with TRBJ1-3; D ambiguous. Per the germline V gene, CDR1 is SGHAT and CDR2 is FQNNGV. There are 13 residues in the CDR3. Deletions cut 2 bases from V and 4 bases from J, with 6 bases between. This chain's CDR3 is CASSLWSGNTIYF. The DNA for the CDR3 is TGTGCCAGCAGCTTATGGAGCGGAAACACCATATATTTT.

This clonotype was recorded only once. This may be a read error: a much more frequent sequence differs by one nucleotide. The chain uses TRBV2 and TRBJ2-3; D gene uncertain. The CDR3 is 11 residues long. V was shortened by 3 bases and J by 5 bases, with 3 bases between the two germline ends. CDR1 and CDR2 (germline): SNHLY, FYNNEI. Here the CDR3 reads CASSDGDTQYF. CDR3 nucleotide sequence: TGTGCCAGCAGTGACGGAGATACGCAGTATTTT.

The chain carries TRBV18 and TRBJ2-5; D may match TRBD1 or TRBD2 (6 bases each). The CDR3 extends over 14 amino acids. V was cut by 5 bases and J by 3 bases, with 13 bases left in between. CDR1 KGHSH and CDR2 LQKENI come from the germline V gene. The CDR3 DNA reads as TGTGCCAGCTCAAGGACCGGGGGCAAAGAGACCCAGTACTTC. Amino acids: CASSRTGGKETQYF.

The rearrangement links TRBV6-2 or TRBV6-3 to TRBJ2-2; D not certain. The CDR3 spans 12 residues. The germline V gene encodes CDR1 MNHEY and CDR2 SVGEGT. V lost 6 bases, J lost 6 bases, and 8 bases lay in between. CDR3 DNA: TGTGCCAGCAGGCTGACCTCCGGGGAGCTGTTTTTT. Its protein product is CASRLTSGELFF.

This clonotype was seen a handful of times. The chain combines TRBV11-2 with TRBJ1-2; the D gene is possibly TRBD1 (5 bases). The V gene lost 10 bases and the J gene lost 2 bases, with 17 bases spanning the gap. This CDR3 is built from 14 residues. CDR1 is SGHAT, CDR2 FQNNGV, per germline. The CDR3 DNA reads TGTGCCACCTCCCCGGCAGGGCGGAACTATGGCTACACCTTC. Translation gives CATSPAGRNYGYTF.

This clonotype was detected only a few times. V and J are TRBV29-1 and TRBJ1-1, with D tentatively TRBD1 (6 bases). The CDR3 totals 11 residues. Trimming left V 6 bases short and J 4 bases short, with 9 bases between. The germline V gene encodes CDR1 SQVTM and CDR2 ANQGSEA. The CDR3 sequence is CSVLDSTEAFF. In DNA, the CDR3 is TGCAGCGTGCTGGACAGCACTGAAGCTTTCTTT. The entire variable domain, with the rest obtained from reference TRBV29-1 and TRBJ1-1, is as follows: SAVISQKPSRDICQRGTSLTIQCQVDSQVTMMFWYRQQPGQSLTLIATANQGSEATYESGFVIDKFPISRPNLTFSTLTVSNMSPEDSSIYLCSVLDSTEAFFGQGTRLTVV.

This chain connects TRBV20-1 to TRBJ2-7, with D maybe TRBD2 (5 bases). This CDR3 comprises 12 residues. The germline CDR1 and CDR2 sequences are DFQATT and SNEGSKA (reference sequence). V dropped 3 bases and J dropped 3 bases, with 9 bases sitting between them. The CDR3 protein is CSARRADYEQYF. CDR3 DNA sequence: TGCAGTGCTAGGAGAGCGGACTACGAGCAGTACTTC.